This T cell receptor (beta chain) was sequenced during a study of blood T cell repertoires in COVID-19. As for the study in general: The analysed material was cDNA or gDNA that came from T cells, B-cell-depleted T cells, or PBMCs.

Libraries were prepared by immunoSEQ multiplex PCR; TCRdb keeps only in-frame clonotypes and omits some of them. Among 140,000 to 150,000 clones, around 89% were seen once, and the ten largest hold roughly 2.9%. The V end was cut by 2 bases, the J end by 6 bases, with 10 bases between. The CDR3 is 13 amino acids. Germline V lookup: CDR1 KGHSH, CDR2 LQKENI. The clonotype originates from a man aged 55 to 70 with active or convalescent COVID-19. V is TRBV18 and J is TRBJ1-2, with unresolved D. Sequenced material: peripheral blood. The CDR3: CASSPRPGDGYTF. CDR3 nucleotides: TGTGCCAGCTCACCAAGGCCCGGGGATGGCTACACCTTC. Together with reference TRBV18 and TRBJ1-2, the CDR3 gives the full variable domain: NAGVMQNPRHLVRRRGQEARLRCSPMKGHSHVYWYRQLPEEGLKFMVYLQKENIIDESGMPKERFSAEFPKEGPSILRIQQVVRGDSAAYFCASSPRPGDGYTFGSGTRLTVV.